This TCR beta chain was sequenced in a study of glioma-infiltrating T cells after dendritic cell vaccination. The time point: after dendritic cell vaccination, including at tumor progression/relapse. Clones were sequenced by immunoSEQ multiplex PCR, and TCRdb holds only the in-frame ones, with some missing. The sample holds approximately 110,000 clones, almost 90% seen once. The source of this sequence is a human donor with glioblastoma. Source: blood, taken after dendritic cell vaccination.

The CDR3 DNA reads as TGTGCCAGCAGCGGGCGGGAGGGCAGTACGCAGTATTTT. Protein: CASSGREGSTQYF. The chain joins TRBV6-4 to TRBJ2-3; 9 bases match TRBD2. The V and J ends lost 6 bases and 8 bases, in that order; junction bases with no gene match: 6. The germline CDR1 and CDR2 sequences are MRHNA and SNTAGT. The CDR3 runs to 13 residues.